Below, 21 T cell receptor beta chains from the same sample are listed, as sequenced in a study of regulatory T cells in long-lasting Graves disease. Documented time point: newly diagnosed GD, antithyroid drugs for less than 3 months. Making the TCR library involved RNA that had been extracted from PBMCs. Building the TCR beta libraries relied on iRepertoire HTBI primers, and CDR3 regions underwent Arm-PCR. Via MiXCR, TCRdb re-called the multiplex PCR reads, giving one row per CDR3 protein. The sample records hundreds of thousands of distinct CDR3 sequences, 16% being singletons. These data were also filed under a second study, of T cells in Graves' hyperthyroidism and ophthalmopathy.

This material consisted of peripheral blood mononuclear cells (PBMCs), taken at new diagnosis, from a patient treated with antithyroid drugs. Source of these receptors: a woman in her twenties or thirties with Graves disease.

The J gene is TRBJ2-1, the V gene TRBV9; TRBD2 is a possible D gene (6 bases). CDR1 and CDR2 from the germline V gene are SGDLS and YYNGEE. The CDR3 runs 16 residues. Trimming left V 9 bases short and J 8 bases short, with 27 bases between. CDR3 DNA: TGTGCCAATAAGAAAGGGAGGTCGTTCGATTCGGATGAGCAGTTCTTC. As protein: CANKKGRSFDSDEQFF. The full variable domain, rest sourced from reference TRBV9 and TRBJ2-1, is DSGVTQTPKHLITATGQRVTLRCSPRSGDLSVYWYQQSLDQGLQFLIQYYNGEERAKGNILERFSAQQFPDLHSELNLSSLELGDSALYFCANKKGRSFDSDEQFFGPGTRLTVL.

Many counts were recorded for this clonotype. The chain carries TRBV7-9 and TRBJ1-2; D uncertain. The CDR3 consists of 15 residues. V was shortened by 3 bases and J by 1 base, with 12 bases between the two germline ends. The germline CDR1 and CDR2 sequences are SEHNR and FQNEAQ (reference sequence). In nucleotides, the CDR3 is TGTGCCAGCAGCTTTTCCAGTTTTAGTAACTATGGCTACACCTTC. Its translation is CASSFSSFSNYGYTF. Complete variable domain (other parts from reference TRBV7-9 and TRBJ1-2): DTGVSQNPRHKITKRGQNVTFRCDPISEHNRLYWYRQTLGQGPEFLTYFQNEAQLEKSRLLSDRFSAERPKGSFSTLEIQRTEQGDSAMYLCASSFSSFSNYGYTFGSGTRLTVV.

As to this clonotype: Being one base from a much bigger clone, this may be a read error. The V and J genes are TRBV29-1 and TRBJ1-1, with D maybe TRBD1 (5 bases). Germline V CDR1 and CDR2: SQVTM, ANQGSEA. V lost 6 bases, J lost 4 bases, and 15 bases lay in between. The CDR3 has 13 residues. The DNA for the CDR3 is TGCAGCGTCGCTAGGGGTACGAGCACTGAAGCTTTCTTT. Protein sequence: CSVARGTSTEAFF.

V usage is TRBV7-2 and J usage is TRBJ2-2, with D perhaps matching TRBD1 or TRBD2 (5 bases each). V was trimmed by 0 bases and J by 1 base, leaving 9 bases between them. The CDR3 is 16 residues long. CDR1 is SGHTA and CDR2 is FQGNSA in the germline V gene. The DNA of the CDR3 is TGTGCCAGCAGCTTAGCGGGACCTTTGAACACCGGGGAGCTGTTTTTT. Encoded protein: CASSLAGPLNTGELFF.

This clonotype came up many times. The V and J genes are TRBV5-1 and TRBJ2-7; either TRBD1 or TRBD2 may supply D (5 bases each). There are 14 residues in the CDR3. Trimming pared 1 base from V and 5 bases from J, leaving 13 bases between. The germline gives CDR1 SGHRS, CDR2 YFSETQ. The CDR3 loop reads CASSLPGPFHEQYF. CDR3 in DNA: TGCGCCAGCAGCTTGCCGGGGCCCTTCCACGAGCAGTACTTC.

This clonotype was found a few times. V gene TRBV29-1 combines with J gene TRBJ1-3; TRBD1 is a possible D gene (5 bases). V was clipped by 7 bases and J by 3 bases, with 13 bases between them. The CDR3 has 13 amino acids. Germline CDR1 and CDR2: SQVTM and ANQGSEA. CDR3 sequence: CSAREYVGNTIYF. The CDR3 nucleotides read TGCAGCGCCAGGGAGTACGTTGGAAACACCATATATTTT.

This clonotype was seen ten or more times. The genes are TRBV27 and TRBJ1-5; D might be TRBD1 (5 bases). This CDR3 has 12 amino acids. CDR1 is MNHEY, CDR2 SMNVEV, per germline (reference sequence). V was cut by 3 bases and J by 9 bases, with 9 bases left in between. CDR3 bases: TGTGCCAGCAGTTTCAGTCAGGGGCCCCAGCATTTT. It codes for CASSFSQGPQHF.

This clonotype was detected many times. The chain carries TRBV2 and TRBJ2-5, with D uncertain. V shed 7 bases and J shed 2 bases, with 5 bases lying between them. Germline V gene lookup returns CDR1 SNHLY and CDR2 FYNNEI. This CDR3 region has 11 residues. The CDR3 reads CASNRQETQYF. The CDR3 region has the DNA TGTGCCAGCAACAGACAAGAGACCCAGTACTTC.

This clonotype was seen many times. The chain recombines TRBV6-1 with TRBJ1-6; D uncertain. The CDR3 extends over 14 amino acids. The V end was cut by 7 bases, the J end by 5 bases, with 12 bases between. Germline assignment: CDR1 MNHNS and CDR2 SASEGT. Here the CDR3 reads CASKVGRNNSPLHF. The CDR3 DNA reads TGTGCCAGCAAGGTCGGGCGAAATAATTCACCCCTCCACTTT.

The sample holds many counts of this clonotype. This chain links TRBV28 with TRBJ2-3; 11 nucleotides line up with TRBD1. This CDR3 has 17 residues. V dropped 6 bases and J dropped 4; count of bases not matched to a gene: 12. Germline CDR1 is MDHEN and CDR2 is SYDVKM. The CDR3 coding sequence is TGTGCCAGCAGCGACCCAAGGGGGACAGGGGGAGCAGATACGCAGTATTTT. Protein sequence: CASSDPRGTGGADTQYF.

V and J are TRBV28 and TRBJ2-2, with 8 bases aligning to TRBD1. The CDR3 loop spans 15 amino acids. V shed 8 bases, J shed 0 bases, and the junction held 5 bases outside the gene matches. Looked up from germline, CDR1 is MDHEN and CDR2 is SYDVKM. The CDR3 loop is CASLVTGANTGELFF. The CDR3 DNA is TGTGCCAGCCTCGTGACAGGGGCGAACACCGGGGAGCTGTTTTTT.

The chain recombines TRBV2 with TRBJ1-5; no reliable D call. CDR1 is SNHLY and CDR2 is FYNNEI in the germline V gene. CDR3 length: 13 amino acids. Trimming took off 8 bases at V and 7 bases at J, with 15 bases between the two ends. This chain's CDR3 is CASGVLENQPQHF. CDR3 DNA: TGTGCCAGCGGTGTTCTGGAGAACCAGCCCCAGCATTTT.

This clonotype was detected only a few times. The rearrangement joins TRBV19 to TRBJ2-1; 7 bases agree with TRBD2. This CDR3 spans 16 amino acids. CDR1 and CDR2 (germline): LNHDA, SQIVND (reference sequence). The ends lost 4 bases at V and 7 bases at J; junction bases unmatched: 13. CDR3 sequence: CASSTRGVVTSNEQFF. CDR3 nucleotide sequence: TGTGCCAGTAGTACTCGGGGGGTAGTTACGTCGAATGAGCAGTTCTTC. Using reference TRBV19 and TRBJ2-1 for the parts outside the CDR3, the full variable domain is DGGITQSPKYLFRKEGQNVTLSCEQNLNHDAMYWYRQDPGQGLRLIYYSQIVNDFQKGDIAEGYSVSREKKESFPLTVTSAQKNPTAFYLCASSTRGVVTSNEQFFGPGTRLTVL.

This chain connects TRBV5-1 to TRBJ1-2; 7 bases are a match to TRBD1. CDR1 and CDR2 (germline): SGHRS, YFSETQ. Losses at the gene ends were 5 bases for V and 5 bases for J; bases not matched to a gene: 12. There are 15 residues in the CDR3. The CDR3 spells CASRIRGGDRYGYTF. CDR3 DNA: TGCGCCAGCAGGATACGAGGGGGCGATAGGTATGGCTACACCTTC.

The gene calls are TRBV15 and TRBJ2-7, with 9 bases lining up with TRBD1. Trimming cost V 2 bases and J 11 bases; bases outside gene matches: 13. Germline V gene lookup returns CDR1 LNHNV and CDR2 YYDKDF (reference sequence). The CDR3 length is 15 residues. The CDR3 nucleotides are TGTGCCACCAGCAGAAATGCGTTTGGACAGGGGAGGAAGTACTTC. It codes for CATSRNAFGQGRKYF.

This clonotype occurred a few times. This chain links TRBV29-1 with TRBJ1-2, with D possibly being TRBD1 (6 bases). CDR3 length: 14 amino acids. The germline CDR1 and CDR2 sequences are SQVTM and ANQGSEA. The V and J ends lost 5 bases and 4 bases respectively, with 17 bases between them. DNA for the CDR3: TGCAGCGTTCCGGAACAGGGTTTAGGCTATGGCTACACCTTC. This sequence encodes CSVPEQGLGYGYTF.

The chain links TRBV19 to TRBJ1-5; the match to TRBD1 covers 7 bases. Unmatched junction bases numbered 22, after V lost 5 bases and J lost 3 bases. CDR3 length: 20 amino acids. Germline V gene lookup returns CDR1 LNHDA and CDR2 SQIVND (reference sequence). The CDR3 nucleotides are TGTGCCAGTAGTGCACGGACAGGTTTGAGTCGTGTTGTGGCCAATCAGCCCCAGCATTTT. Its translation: CASSARTGLSRVVANQPQHF. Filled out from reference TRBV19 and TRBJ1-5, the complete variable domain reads DGGITQSPKYLFRKEGQNVTLSCEQNLNHDAMYWYRQDPGQGLRLIYYSQIVNDFQKGDIAEGYSVSREKKESFPLTVTSAQKNPTAFYLCASSARTGLSRVVANQPQHFGDGTRLSIL.

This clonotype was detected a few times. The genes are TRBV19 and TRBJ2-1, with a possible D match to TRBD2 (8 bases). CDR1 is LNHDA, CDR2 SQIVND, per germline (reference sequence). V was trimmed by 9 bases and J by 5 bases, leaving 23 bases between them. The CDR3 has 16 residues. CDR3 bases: TGTGCCAGCGAAAATTACGGGAGGGGGCCCCACAATGAGCAGTTCTTC. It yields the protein CASENYGRGPHNEQFF.

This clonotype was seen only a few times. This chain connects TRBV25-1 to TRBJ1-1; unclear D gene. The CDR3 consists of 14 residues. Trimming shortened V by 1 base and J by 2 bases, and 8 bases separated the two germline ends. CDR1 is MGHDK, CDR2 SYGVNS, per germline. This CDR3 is CASSEWAGNTEAFF. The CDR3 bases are TGTGCCAGCAGTGAATGGGCAGGAAACACTGAAGCTTTCTTT.

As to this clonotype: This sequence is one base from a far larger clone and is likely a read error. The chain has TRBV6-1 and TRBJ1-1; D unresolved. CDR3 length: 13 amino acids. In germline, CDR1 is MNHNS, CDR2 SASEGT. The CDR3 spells CASSPGMNTEALF. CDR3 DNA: TGTGCCAGCTCCCCAGGAATGAACACTGAAGCTTTATTT.

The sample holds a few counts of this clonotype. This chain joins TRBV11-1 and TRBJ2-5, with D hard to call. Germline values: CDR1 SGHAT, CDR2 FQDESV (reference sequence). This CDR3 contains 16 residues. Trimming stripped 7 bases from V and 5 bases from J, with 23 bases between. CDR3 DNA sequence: TGTGCCAGCAACCTTCCCCTTGGATTCAAGAGGGAGACCCAGTACTTC. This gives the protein CASNLPLGFKRETQYF.